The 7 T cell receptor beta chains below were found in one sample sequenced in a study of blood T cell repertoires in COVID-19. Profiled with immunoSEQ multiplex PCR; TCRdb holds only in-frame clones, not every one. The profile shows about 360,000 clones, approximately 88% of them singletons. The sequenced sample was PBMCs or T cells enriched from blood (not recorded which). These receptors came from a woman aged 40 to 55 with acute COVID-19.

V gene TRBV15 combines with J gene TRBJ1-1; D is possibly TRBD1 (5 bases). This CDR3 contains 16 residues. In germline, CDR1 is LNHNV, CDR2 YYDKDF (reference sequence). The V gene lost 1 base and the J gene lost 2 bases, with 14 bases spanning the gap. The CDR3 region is CATSRVGSGLNTEAFF. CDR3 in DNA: TGTGCCACCAGCAGAGTGGGATCAGGGTTAAACACTGAAGCTTTCTTT.

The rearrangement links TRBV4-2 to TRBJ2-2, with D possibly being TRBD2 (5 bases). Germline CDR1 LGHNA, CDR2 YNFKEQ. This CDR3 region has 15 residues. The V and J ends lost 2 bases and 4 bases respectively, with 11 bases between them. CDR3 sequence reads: CASSQPEAGTGELFF. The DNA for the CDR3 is TGTGCCAGCAGCCAACCGGAGGCGGGCACCGGGGAGCTGTTTTTT.

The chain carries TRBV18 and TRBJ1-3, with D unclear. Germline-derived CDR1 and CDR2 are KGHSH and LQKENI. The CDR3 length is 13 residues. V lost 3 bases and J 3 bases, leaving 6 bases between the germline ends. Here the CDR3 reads CASSPSNGNTIYF. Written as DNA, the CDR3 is TGTGCCAGCTCACCTAGTAATGGAAACACCATATATTTT.

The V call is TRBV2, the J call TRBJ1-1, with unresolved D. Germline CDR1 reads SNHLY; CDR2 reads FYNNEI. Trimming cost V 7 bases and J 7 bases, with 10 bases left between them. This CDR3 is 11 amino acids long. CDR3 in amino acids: CASMVLSEAFF. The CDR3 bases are TGTGCCAGCATGGTACTGAGTGAAGCTTTCTTT.

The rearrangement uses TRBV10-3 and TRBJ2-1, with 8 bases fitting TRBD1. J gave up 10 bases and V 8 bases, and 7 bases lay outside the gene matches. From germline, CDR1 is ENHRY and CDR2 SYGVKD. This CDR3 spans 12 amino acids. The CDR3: CAILDRVGEQFF. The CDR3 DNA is TGTGCCATCTTGGACAGGGTAGGGGAGCAGTTCTTC.

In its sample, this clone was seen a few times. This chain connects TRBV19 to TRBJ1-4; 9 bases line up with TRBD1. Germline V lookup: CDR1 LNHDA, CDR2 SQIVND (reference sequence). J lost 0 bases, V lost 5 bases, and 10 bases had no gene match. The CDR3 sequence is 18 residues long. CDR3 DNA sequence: TGTGCCAGTAGTCCCCTGACGGACAGGGGTACAACTAATGAAAAACTGTTTTTT. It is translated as CASSPLTDRGTTNEKLFF.

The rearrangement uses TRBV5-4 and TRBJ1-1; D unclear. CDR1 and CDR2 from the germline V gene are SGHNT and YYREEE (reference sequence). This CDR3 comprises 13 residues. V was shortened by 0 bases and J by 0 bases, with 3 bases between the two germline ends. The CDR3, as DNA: TGTGCCAGCAGCTTGGGGCTGAACACTGAAGCTTTCTTT. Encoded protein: CASSLGLNTEAFF.